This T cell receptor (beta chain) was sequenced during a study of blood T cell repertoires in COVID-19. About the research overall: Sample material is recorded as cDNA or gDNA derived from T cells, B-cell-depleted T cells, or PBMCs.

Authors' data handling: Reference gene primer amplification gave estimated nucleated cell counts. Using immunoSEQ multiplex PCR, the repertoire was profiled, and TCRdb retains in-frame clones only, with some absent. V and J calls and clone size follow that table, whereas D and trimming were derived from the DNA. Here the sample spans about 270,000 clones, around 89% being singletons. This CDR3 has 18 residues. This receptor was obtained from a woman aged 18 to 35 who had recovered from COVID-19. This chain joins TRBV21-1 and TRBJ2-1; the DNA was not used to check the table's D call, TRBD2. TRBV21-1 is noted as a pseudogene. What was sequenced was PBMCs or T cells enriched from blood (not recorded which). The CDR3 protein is CASSKAKLAGDSYNEQFF. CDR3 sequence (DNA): TGTGCCAGCAGCAAAGCGAAGCTAGCGGGGGACTCCTACAATGAGCAGTTCTTC.